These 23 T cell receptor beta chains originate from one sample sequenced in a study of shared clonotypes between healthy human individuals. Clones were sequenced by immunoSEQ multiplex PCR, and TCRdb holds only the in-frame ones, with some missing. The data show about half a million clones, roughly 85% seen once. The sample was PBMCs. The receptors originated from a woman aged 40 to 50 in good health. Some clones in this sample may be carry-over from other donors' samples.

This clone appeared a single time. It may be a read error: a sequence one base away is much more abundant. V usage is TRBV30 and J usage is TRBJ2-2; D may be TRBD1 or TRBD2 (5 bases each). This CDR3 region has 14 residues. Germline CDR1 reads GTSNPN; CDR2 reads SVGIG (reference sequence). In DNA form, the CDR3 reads TGTTCCTGGACGGGGACCCCAAACACCGGGGAGCTGTTTTTT. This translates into CSWTGTPNTGELFF.

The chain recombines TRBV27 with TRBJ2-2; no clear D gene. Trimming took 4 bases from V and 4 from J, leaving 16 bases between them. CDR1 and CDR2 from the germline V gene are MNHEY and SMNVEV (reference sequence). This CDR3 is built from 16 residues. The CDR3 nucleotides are TGTGCCAGCAGTTGGAGTACAACAGTCTCCACCGGGGAGCTGTTTTTT. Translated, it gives CASSWSTTVSTGELFF.

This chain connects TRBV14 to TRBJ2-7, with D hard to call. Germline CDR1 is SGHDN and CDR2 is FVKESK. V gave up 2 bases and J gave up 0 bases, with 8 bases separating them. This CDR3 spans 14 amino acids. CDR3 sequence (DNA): TGTGCCAGCAGCCAAAGGCGCAACTCCTACGAGCAGTACTTC. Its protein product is CASSQRRNSYEQYF. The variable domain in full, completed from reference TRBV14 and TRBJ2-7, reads EAGVTQFPSHSVIEKGQTVTLRCDPISGHDNLYWYRRVMGKEIKFLLHFVKESKQDESGMPNNRFLAERTGGTYSTLKVQPAELEDSGVYFCASSQRRNSYEQYFGPGTRLTVT.

Here the CDR3 reads CATSSPIAGGIDTQYF. The CDR3 DNA follows: TGTGCCACCAGCAGTCCGATAGCGGGAGGGATAGATACGCAGTATTTT. The gene calls are TRBV15 and TRBJ2-3, with 11 bases that match TRBD2. Trimming removed 3 bases from V and 5 bases from J; junction bases left unmatched: 7. The CDR3 contains 16 residues. The germline gives CDR1 LNHNV, CDR2 YYDKDF (reference sequence).

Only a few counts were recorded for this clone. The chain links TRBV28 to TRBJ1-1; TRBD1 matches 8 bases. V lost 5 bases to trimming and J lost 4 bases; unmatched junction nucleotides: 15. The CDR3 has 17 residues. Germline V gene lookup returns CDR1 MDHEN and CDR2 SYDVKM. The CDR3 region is CASSQSGTGRLGTEAFF. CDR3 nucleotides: TGTGCCAGCAGTCAGTCCGGGACAGGCAGGTTAGGCACTGAAGCTTTCTTT.

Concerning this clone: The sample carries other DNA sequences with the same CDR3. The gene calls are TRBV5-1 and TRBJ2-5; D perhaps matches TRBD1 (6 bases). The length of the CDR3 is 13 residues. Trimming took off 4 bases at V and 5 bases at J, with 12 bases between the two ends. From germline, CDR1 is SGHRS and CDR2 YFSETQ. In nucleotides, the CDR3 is TGCGCCAGCAGCCTGCAGGGGCGGGAGACCCAGTACTTC. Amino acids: CASSLQGRETQYF.

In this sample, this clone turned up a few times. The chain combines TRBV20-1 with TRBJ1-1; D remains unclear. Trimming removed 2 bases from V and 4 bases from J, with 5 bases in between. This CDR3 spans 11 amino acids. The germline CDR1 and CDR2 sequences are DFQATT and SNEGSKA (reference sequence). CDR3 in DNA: TGCAGTGCTAGATCCCGCACTGAAGCTTTCTTT. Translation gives CSARSRTEAFF.

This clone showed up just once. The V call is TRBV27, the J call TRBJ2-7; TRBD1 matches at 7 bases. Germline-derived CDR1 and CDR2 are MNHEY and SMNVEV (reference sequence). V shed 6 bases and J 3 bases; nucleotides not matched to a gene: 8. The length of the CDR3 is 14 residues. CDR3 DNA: TGTGCCAGCAGGACAGGGTCCCCATACTACGAGCAGTACTTC. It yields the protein CASRTGSPYYEQYF.

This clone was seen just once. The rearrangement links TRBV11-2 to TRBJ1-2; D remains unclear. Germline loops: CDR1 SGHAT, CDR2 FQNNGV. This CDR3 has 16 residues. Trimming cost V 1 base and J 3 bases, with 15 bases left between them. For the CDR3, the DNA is TGTGCCAGCAGCTTAGCTCGATCGGGTTTTTACTATGGCTACACCTTC. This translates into CASSLARSGFYYGYTF.

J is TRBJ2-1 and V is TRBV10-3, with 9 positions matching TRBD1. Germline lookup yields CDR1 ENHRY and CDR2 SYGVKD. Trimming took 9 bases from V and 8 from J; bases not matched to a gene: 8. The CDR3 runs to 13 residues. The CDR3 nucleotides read TGTGCCATTACGGGACAGGGAGGCGATGAGCAGTTCTTC. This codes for CAITGQGGDEQFF.

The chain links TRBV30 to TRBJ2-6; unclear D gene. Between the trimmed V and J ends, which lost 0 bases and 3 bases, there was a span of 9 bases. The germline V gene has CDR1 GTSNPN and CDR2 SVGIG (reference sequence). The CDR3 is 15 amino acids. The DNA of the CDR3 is TGTGCCTGGAGTGTACCTGGTTTTGGGGCCAACGTCCTGACTTTC. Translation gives CAWSVPGFGANVLTF. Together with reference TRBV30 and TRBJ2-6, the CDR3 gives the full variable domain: SQTIHQWPATLVQPVGSPLSLECTVEGTSNPNLYWYRQAAGRGLQLLFYSVGIGQISSEVPQNLSASRPQDRQFILSSKKLLLSDSGFYLCAWSVPGFGANVLTFGAGSRLTVL.

The CDR3 region has the DNA TGTGCCACCCGACTAGCGGCGAACACCGGGGAGCTGTTTTTT. This codes for CATRLAANTGELFF. V and J are TRBV10-3 and TRBJ2-2; TRBD2 agrees at 9 bases. After removal of 10 bases from V and 0 bases from J, the junction contained 3 bases not matched to a gene. CDR3 length: 14 amino acids. The V gene's germline CDR1 is ENHRY and CDR2 SYGVKD.

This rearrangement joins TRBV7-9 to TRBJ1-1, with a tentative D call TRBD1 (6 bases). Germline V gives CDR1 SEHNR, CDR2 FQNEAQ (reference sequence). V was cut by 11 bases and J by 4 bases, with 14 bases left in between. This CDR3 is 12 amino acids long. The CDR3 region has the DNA TGTGCCTCGCAAAGGGGGGGCACTGAAGCTTTCTTT. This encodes CASQRGGTEAFF.

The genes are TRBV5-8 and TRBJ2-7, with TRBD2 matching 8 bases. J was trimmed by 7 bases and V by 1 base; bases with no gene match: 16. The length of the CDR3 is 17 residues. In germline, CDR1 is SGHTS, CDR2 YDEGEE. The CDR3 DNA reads TGTGCCAGCAGCTTGCGTCTAGCGGGTGGCAGTTCGTCGGAGCAGTACTTC. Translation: CASSLRLAGGSSSEQYF.

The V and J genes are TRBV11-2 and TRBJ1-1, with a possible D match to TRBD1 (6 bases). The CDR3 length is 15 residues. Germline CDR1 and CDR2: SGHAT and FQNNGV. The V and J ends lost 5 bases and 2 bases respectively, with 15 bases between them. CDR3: CASSPPGGRNTEAFF. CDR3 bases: TGTGCCAGCAGCCCACCGGGGGGGCGCAACACTGAAGCTTTCTTT.

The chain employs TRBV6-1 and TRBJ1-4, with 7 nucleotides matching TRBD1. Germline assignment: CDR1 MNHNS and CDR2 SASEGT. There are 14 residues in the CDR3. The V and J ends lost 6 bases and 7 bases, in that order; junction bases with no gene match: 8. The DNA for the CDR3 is TGTGCCAGCAGGGGACAGCGGGAAGTTGAAAAACTGTTTTTT. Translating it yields CASRGQREVEKLFF.

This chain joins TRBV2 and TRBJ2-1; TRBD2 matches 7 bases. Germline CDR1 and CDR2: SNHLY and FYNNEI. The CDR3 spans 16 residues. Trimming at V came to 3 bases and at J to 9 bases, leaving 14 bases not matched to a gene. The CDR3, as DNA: TGTGCCAGCAGTGAGGTTCTAAGCGGGGTAGCCGGTGAGCAGTTCTTC. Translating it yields CASSEVLSGVAGEQFF.

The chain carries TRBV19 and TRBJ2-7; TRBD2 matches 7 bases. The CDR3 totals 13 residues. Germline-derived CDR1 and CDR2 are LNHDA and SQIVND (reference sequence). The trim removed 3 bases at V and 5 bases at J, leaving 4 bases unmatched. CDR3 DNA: TGTGCCAGTAGTATCCGACTAGCAGACGAGCAGTACTTC. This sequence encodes CASSIRLADEQYF.

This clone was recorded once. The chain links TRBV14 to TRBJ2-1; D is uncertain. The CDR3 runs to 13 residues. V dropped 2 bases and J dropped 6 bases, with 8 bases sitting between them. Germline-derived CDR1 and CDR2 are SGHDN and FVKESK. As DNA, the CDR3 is TGTGCCAGCAGCCAACTGATTCTCAATGAGCAGTTCTTC. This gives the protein CASSQLILNEQFF.

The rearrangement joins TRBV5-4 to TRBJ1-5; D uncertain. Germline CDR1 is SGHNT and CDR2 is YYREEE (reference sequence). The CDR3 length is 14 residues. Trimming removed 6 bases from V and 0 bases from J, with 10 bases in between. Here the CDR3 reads CASTPWDSNQPQHF. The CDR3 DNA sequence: TGTGCCAGCACCCCTTGGGATAGCAATCAGCCCCAGCATTTT.

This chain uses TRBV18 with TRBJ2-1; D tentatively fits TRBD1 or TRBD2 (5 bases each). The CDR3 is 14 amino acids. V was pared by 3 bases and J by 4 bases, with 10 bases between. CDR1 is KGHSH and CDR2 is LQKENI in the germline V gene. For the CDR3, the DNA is TGTGCCAGCTCACCCACGAGGGGTTACAATGAGCAGTTCTTC. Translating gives CASSPTRGYNEQFF. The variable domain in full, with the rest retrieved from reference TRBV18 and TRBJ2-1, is NAGVMQNPRHLVRRRGQEARLRCSPMKGHSHVYWYRQLPEEGLKFMVYLQKENIIDESGMPKERFSAEFPKEGPSILRIQQVVRGDSAAYFCASSPTRGYNEQFFGPGTRLTVL.

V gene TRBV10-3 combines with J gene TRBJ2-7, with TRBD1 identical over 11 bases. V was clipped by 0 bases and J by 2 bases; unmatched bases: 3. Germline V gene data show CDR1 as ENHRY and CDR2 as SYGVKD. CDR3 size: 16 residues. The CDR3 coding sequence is TGTGCCATCAGTGAGTCCTCGGGACAGGGGGCCTACGAGCAGTACTTC. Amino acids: CAISESSGQGAYEQYF.

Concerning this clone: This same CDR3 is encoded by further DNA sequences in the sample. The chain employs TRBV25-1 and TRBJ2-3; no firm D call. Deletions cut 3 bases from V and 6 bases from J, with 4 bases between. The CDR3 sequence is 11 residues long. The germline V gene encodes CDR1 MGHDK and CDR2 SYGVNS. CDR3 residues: CASSEGDTQYF. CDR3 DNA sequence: TGTGCCAGCAGTGAGGGGGATACGCAGTATTTT.